Presented here are 15 T cell receptor beta chains from one specimen sequenced in a study of blood T cell repertoires in COVID-19. Libraries were prepared by immunoSEQ multiplex PCR; TCRdb keeps only in-frame clonotypes and omits some of them. The sample holds 250,000 to 300,000 clones; around 90% are singletons and the top ten take 0.94%. The sequenced sample was peripheral blood. These receptors came from a woman between 35 and 50 years old who had recovered from COVID-19.

In its sample, this clone was seen once. The rearrangement links TRBV2 to TRBJ1-6; D call uncertain. Trimming took off 4 bases at V and 5 bases at J, with 6 bases between the two ends. The CDR3 runs 13 residues. The germline V gene has CDR1 SNHLY and CDR2 FYNNEI. CDR3 nucleotide sequence: TGTGCCAGCAGTGTGGCGGATAATTCACCCCTCCACTTT. Translated: CASSVADNSPLHF.

The CDR3 nucleotides are TGTGCCAGCAGCCAAGATACGGTCGAGCAGTACTTC. Its protein is CASSQDTVEQYF. This chain uses TRBV7-8 with TRBJ2-7; D not resolved. The CDR3 is 12 residues long. Germline lookup yields CDR1 SGHVS and CDR2 FQNEAQ. V was cut by 5 bases and J by 6 bases, with 11 bases left in between.

CDR3 amino acids: CATPPPGGPVHNEQFF. CDR3 sequence (DNA): TGTGCCACCCCACCCCCGGGAGGGCCTGTTCACAATGAGCAGTTCTTC. The genes are TRBV19 and TRBJ2-1; 8 nucleotides align to TRBD2. V gave up 10 bases and J gave up 5 bases; unmatched junction bases: 16. Germline V gene lookup returns CDR1 LNHDA and CDR2 SQIVND (reference sequence). CDR3 length: 16 residues. The variable domain in full, with the rest retrieved from reference TRBV19 and TRBJ2-1, is DGGITQSPKYLFRKEGQNVTLSCEQNLNHDAMYWYRQDPGQGLRLIYYSQIVNDFQKGDIAEGYSVSREKKESFPLTVTSAQKNPTAFYLCATPPPGGPVHNEQFFGPGTRLTVL.

For the CDR3, the DNA is TGTGCCAGCAGCCAAGTAGGACAGCTAGCTGAAGCTTTCTTT. The encoded protein is CASSQVGQLAEAFF. The chain is built from TRBV3-1 (or the pseudogene TRBV3-2) and TRBJ1-1, with a possible D match to TRBD1 (6 bases). Germline V gene lookup returns CDR1 LGHDT and CDR2 YNNKEL (reference sequence). The CDR3 is made up of 14 amino acids. The V end was cut by 1 base, the J end by 6 bases, with 12 bases between.

As DNA, the CDR3 is TGTGCCAGCAGCCCTGGGACTAGCGGGAACAATGAGCAGTTCTTC. It translates to CASSPGTSGNNEQFF. The gene calls are TRBV7-9 and TRBJ2-1; 13 bases match TRBD2. The CDR3 totals 15 residues. V lost 5 bases and J lost 5; bases outside the gene matches: 3. Germline CDR1 reads SEHNR; CDR2 reads FQNEAQ (reference sequence).

V is TRBV6-5 and J is TRBJ1-4, with 9 bases lining up with TRBD1. Per the germline V gene, CDR1 is MNHEY and CDR2 is SVGAGI. V gave up 6 bases and J gave up 5 bases; unmatched junction bases: 4. The CDR3 totals 14 residues. The CDR3 is CASSLDRGNEKLFF. The CDR3 coding sequence is TGTGCCAGCAGCCTGGACAGGGGAAATGAAAAACTGTTTTTT.

The chain combines TRBV11-3 with TRBJ2-7; the D gene is possibly TRBD2 (6 bases). In germline, CDR1 is SGHNT, CDR2 YENEEA. V lost 0 bases to trimming and J lost 3 bases, with 18 bases between them. The CDR3 loop spans 17 amino acids. CDR3 sequence reads: CASSLDPYSSGGYEQYF. Written as DNA, the CDR3 is TGTGCCAGCAGCTTAGATCCCTACAGCTCCGGGGGCTACGAGCAGTACTTC.

This clone was detected once. This chain joins TRBV3-1 (or the pseudogene TRBV3-2) and TRBJ1-6; D gene uncertain. The germline gives CDR1 LGHDT, CDR2 YNNKEL (reference sequence). Trimming removed 4 bases at V and 14 bases at J, with 12 bases between. CDR3 length equals 12 residues. In DNA form, the CDR3 reads TGTGCCAGCAGCCTCCGGGGAGGAACCCTCCACTTT. The encoded protein is CASSLRGGTLHF.

This rearrangement joins TRBV5-1 to TRBJ2-7; D is possibly TRBD1 (6 bases). Germline V CDR1 and CDR2: SGHRS, YFSETQ. V dropped 3 bases and J dropped 5 bases, with 12 bases sitting between them. The CDR3 is 13 amino acids. CDR3 coding DNA: TGCGCCAGCAGCTCCCCACAGGGTGACGAGCAGTACTTC. It codes for CASSSPQGDEQYF.

This chain links TRBV5-1 with TRBJ2-5; 12 nucleotides match TRBD2. Per the germline V gene, CDR1 is SGHRS and CDR2 is YFSETQ. V shed 0 bases, J shed 5 bases, and the junction held 8 bases outside the gene matches. The CDR3 runs 17 residues. The CDR3: CASSLGLAGVGGETQYF. Here the CDR3 DNA reads TGCGCCAGCAGCTTGGGACTAGCGGGAGTCGGAGGGGAGACCCAGTACTTC.

J is TRBJ2-1 and V is TRBV6-6; TRBD2 agrees at 9 bases. V lost 8 bases to trimming and J lost 4 bases; unmatched junction nucleotides: 6. Germline assignment: CDR1 MNHNY and CDR2 SVGAGI (reference sequence). The CDR3 is 14 residues long. The CDR3 sequence: CASDSGRNYNEQFF. The CDR3 nucleotides are TGTGCCAGCGACAGCGGGAGGAATTACAATGAGCAGTTCTTC.

J is TRBJ2-1 and V is TRBV7-2, with 8 bases lining up with TRBD2. The CDR3 totals 12 residues. V lost 3 bases to trimming and J lost 9 bases; unmatched junction nucleotides: 1. Germline-derived CDR1 and CDR2 are SGHTA and FQGNSA. CDR3 amino acids: CASSFRGGEQFF. The CDR3 nucleotides are TGTGCCAGCAGCTTCCGGGGGGGTGAGCAGTTCTTC.

The genes are TRBV5-6 and TRBJ2-3; D may be TRBD2 (5 bases). The length of the CDR3 is 19 residues. Germline lookup yields CDR1 SGHDT and CDR2 YYEEEE. V was trimmed by 4 bases and J by 0 bases, leaving 24 bases between them. The CDR3 loop is CASSIRTLSGSPSTDTQYF. CDR3 DNA sequence: TGTGCCAGCAGCATAAGGACTTTATCTGGGAGCCCGAGCACAGATACGCAGTATTTT.

The chain is built from TRBV5-1 and TRBJ1-1; no definite D call. The V end lost 0 bases, the J end lost 3 bases, and 9 bases lay between the germline ends. Germline CDR1 and CDR2: SGHRS and YFSETQ. The CDR3 extends over 14 amino acids. The CDR3: CASSLGQAHTEAFF. For the CDR3, the DNA is TGCGCCAGCAGCTTGGGGCAGGCCCACACTGAAGCTTTCTTT.

The chain links TRBV27 to TRBJ2-3, with 12 bases aligning to TRBD2. V shed 2 bases, J shed 0 bases, and the junction held 3 bases outside the gene matches. Germline V gene lookup returns CDR1 MNHEY and CDR2 SMNVEV (reference sequence). The CDR3 has 17 residues. The CDR3 sequence: CASSLLGTSGSTDTQYF. In DNA form, the CDR3 reads TGTGCCAGCAGTTTACTCGGGACTAGCGGGAGCACAGATACGCAGTATTTT.